This T cell receptor beta chain was documented in a study of blood T cell repertoires in COVID-19. Study background: The samples span acute and convalescent COVID-19 from the United States, Italy and Spain. From T cells, B-cell-depleted T cells, or PBMCs came the material, which was cDNA or gDNA.

This CDR3 has 17 amino acids. The germline V gene encodes CDR1 SGHAT and CDR2 FQNNGV. V dropped 0 bases and J dropped 8 bases, with 20 bases sitting between them. Original processing notes: Cell counts per sample came from amplifying reference gene primers. Generated by immunoSEQ multiplex PCR, the TCRdb table keeps only in-frame clones and is missing some. V and J calls and clone size are given by that table; D and trimming were obtained from the DNA. The sample has about 210,000 clones; more than 65% are singletons. The gene calls are TRBV11-2 and TRBJ2-1, with D perhaps TRBD2 (6 bases). The TCR comes from a man in his fifties or sixties with active or convalescent COVID-19. The sample was peripheral blood. CDR3 in DNA: TGTGCCAGCAGCTTAGATGTAGCGGCAGGGATCGGTTATGAGCAGTTCTTC. Encoded protein: CASSLDVAAGIGYEQFF.